One sample yielded the 21 T cell receptor beta chains listed below, sequenced in a study of OX40 agonist ivuxolimab in advanced cancers. The protocol used for the library was the immunoSEQ multiplex PCR assay. In its TCRdb copy, this immuneACCESS table keeps in-frame sequences only and misses some clones. Where compared with another copy, unresolved V genes explain less than half of these, and the others have no known cause. The sample contains tens of thousands of clones, over 75% of them found a single time. The top ten hold more than 0.25% of the sample. The source was CD4+ or CD8+ T cells sorted from blood, collected in a trial of the OX40 agonist ivuxolimab. The receptors were gathered from an adult with an advanced solid tumor such as melanoma, head and neck, liver or kidney cancer.

This clone was picked up a small number of times. V usage is TRBV10-3 and J usage is TRBJ2-7; D is ambiguous. V lost 5 bases, J lost 0 bases, and 17 bases lay in between. This CDR3 is built from 16 residues. CDR1 and CDR2 (germline): ENHRY, SYGVKD. The CDR3 sequence: CAISSTEGRSSYEQYF. CDR3 sequence (DNA): TGTGCCATCAGTTCGACGGAAGGCCGAAGCTCCTACGAGCAGTACTTC.

This chain uses TRBV9 with TRBJ1-6; a weak D match, TRBD1 (5 bases). Germline CDR1 reads SGDLS; CDR2 reads YYNGEE. This CDR3 region has 15 residues. The V end lost 1 base, the J end lost 9 bases, and 14 bases lay between the germline ends. In DNA form, the CDR3 reads TGTGCCAGCAGCGTAAGGGAGGGGAGAACTTCACCCCTCCACTTT. Translating gives CASSVREGRTSPLHF.

This chain links TRBV5-1 with TRBJ1-1, with D perhaps TRBD1 (5 bases). Trimming left V 7 bases short and J 7 bases short, with 14 bases between. The CDR3 consists of 12 residues. CDR1 and CDR2 (germline): SGHRS, YFSETQ. In nucleotides, the CDR3 is TGCGCCAGCTCCGGGGACGGACTTGAAGCTTTCTTT. Protein: CASSGDGLEAFF.

The chain recombines TRBV19 with TRBJ2-3, with 8 bases aligning to TRBD1. Germline CDR1 and CDR2: LNHDA and SQIVND (reference sequence). The V gene end was trimmed by 8 bases and the J gene end by 3 bases; junction bases not matched to a gene: 10. CDR3 size: 15 residues. CDR3: CASPSQGALTDTQYF. The DNA of the CDR3 is TGTGCCAGTCCCTCTCAGGGGGCGCTAACAGATACGCAGTATTTT. The full variable domain, completed using reference TRBV19 and TRBJ2-3, is DGGITQSPKYLFRKEGQNVTLSCEQNLNHDAMYWYRQDPGQGLRLIYYSQIVNDFQKGDIAEGYSVSREKKESFPLTVTSAQKNPTAFYLCASPSQGALTDTQYFGPGTRLTVL.

A remark on this clone: Other nucleotide sequences in the sample specify the same CDR3. This chain links TRBV18 with TRBJ1-1; unclear D gene. The CDR3 loop spans 13 amino acids. The germline V gene encodes CDR1 KGHSH and CDR2 LQKENI. The V end lost 3 bases, the J end lost 0 bases, and 5 bases lay between the germline ends. The CDR3 spells CASSPGMNTEAFF. The CDR3 DNA reads TGTGCCAGCTCACCGGGAATGAACACTGAAGCTTTCTTT. Looking up the rest from reference TRBV18 and TRBJ1-1 gives the full variable domain: NAGVMQNPRHLVRRRGQEARLRCSPMKGHSHVYWYRQLPEEGLKFMVYLQKENIIDESGMPKERFSAEFPKEGPSILRIQQVVRGDSAAYFCASSPGMNTEAFFGQGTRLTVV.

This clone was observed a single time. The J gene is TRBJ2-7, the V gene TRBV5-1; D is uncertain. The germline V gene encodes CDR1 SGHRS and CDR2 YFSETQ. This CDR3 is built from 15 residues. Trimming left V 0 bases short and J 0 bases short, with 10 bases between. The CDR3 reads CASSLDSVFSYEQYF. Written as DNA, the CDR3 is TGCGCCAGCAGCTTGGACTCGGTGTTCTCCTACGAGCAGTACTTC.

The gene calls are TRBV18 and TRBJ1-1; unclear D gene. Germline assignment: CDR1 KGHSH and CDR2 LQKENI. V lost 3 bases and J lost 4, with 9 bases in between. The CDR3 has 13 amino acids. This chain's CDR3 is CASSPFGVTEAFF. The CDR3 DNA is TGTGCCAGCTCACCCTTCGGGGTCACTGAAGCTTTCTTT. Together with reference TRBV18 and TRBJ1-1, the CDR3 gives the full variable domain: NAGVMQNPRHLVRRRGQEARLRCSPMKGHSHVYWYRQLPEEGLKFMVYLQKENIIDESGMPKERFSAEFPKEGPSILRIQQVVRGDSAAYFCASSPFGVTEAFFGQGTRLTVV.

The CDR3 sequence: CAWRAKPRTVDTQYF. The CDR3 DNA reads as TGTGCCTGGAGGGCTAAGCCTCGGACAGTCGATACGCAGTATTTT. This chain links TRBV30 with TRBJ2-3, with TRBD1 as a possible D gene (6 bases). The germline CDR1 and CDR2 sequences are GTSNPN and SVGIG (reference sequence). Deletions cut 3 bases from V and 6 bases from J, with 19 bases between. CDR3 length equals 15 residues.

This chain joins TRBV2 and TRBJ2-5, with D perhaps assigned TRBD1 or TRBD2 (5 bases each). CDR1 and CDR2 (germline): SNHLY, FYNNEI. Deletions cut 6 bases from V and 1 base from J, with 9 bases between. This CDR3 is built from 13 residues. Here the CDR3 reads CASRGRRQETQYF. CDR3 sequence (DNA): TGTGCCAGCAGGGGACGGCGCCAAGAGACCCAGTACTTC.

V is TRBV2 and J is TRBJ2-7, with D perhaps TRBD2 (7 bases). The V and J ends lost 6 bases and 2 bases respectively, with 11 bases between them. The V gene's germline CDR1 is SNHLY and CDR2 FYNNEI. The CDR3 totals 13 residues. The CDR3 bases are TGTGCCAGCAGGCGGGGGCTGGCCTACGAGCAGTACTTC. Protein: CASRRGLAYEQYF.

The CDR3 bases are TGTGCCAGCAGCCTGCGACGGACATCGGAAAAACTGTTTTTT. It codes for CASSLRRTSEKLFF. J is TRBJ1-4 and V is TRBV7-2; D is perhaps TRBD1 (5 bases). Germline V gene lookup returns CDR1 SGHTA and CDR2 FQGNSA. The CDR3 extends over 14 amino acids. Trimming shortened V by 5 bases and J by 8 bases, and 15 bases separated the two germline ends.

This chain joins TRBV7-2 and TRBJ2-3; D gene ambiguous. V was pared by 5 bases and J by 3 bases, with 3 bases between. This CDR3 spans 11 amino acids. In germline, CDR1 is SGHTA, CDR2 FQGNSA. CDR3 DNA sequence: TGTGCCAGCAGCCGTACAGATACGCAGTATTTT. It specifies CASSRTDTQYF.

The chain recombines TRBV4-2 with TRBJ2-1; TRBD1 or TRBD2 may be the D gene (5 bases each). The CDR3 covers 15 residues. V shed 1 base and J shed 5 bases, with 12 bases lying between them. CDR1 is LGHNA, CDR2 YNFKEQ, per germline. The CDR3 loop reads CASSQVRGAHNEQFF. CDR3 coding DNA: TGTGCCAGCAGCCAAGTCCGGGGCGCCCACAATGAGCAGTTCTTC.

The CDR3 DNA is TGCGCCAGCAGCCCGGACAGGGTTGGGGAGCAGTACTTC. It yields the protein CASSPDRVGEQYF. The V gene is TRBV5-1, the J gene TRBJ2-7; 8 bases are a match to TRBD1. Trimming at V came to 4 bases and at J to 7 bases, leaving 7 bases not matched to a gene. CDR1 and CDR2 from the germline V gene are SGHRS and YFSETQ. CDR3 size: 13 residues.

This sequence joins TRBV23-1 and TRBJ2-3; the match to TRBD1 covers 7 bases. TRBV23-1 is noted as an ORF with a role that remains uncertain. J lost 5 bases, V lost 0 bases, and 11 bases had no gene match. The CDR3 totals 17 residues. The CDR3 sequence: CASSQSGMTGCRDTQYF. The CDR3 nucleotides are TGCGCCAGCAGTCAATCAGGGATGACAGGGTGTAGAGATACGCAGTATTTT.

The chain links TRBV6-5 to TRBJ1-6; no reliable D call. V was trimmed by 10 bases and J by 9 bases, leaving 13 bases between them. Germline lookup yields CDR1 MNHEY and CDR2 SVGAGI. This CDR3 comprises 12 residues. Here the CDR3 reads CAISIWTSPLHF. The DNA of the CDR3 is TGTGCCATTTCCATTTGGACTTCACCCCTCCACTTT.

The chain couples TRBV4-2 to TRBJ1-2, with 9 bases fitting TRBD1. Trimming at V came to 0 bases and at J to 4 bases, leaving 9 bases not matched to a gene. This CDR3 spans 17 amino acids. Germline V lookup: CDR1 LGHNA, CDR2 YNFKEQ. In nucleotides, the CDR3 is TGTGCCAGCAGCCAAGATATAGAGGGACAGGGAGGCTATGGCTACACCTTC. Translating it yields CASSQDIEGQGGYGYTF.

This clone was observed a single time. The chain joins TRBV4-1 to TRBJ1-1; TRBD1 aligns across 9 bases. This CDR3 region has 15 residues. The germline gives CDR1 MGHRA, CDR2 YSYEKL. With 4 bases clipped from V and 5 bases from J, the junction kept 8 bases outside the gene matches. The CDR3 bases are TGCGCCAGCAGCCTCCTTGGACAGGGGAGGACTGAAGCTTTCTTT. The encoded protein is CASSLLGQGRTEAFF.

V usage is TRBV5-5 and J usage is TRBJ1-1; the match to TRBD1 covers 8 bases. The CDR3 consists of 14 residues. V shed 2 bases and J 5 bases; nucleotides not matched to a gene: 5. Germline assignment: CDR1 SGHKS and CDR2 YYEKEE (reference sequence). CDR3 amino acids: CASSFGQGGTEAFF. The CDR3 DNA reads TGTGCCAGCAGCTTCGGACAGGGAGGGACTGAAGCTTTCTTT.

The rearrangement uses TRBV5-1 and TRBJ2-7; either TRBD1 or TRBD2 may supply D (5 bases each). Between the trimmed V and J ends, which lost 4 bases and 4 bases, there was a span of 9 bases. The CDR3 consists of 12 residues. Germline V gene sequence: CDR1 SGHRS, CDR2 YFSETQ. Here the CDR3 reads CASSLGEYEQYF. The CDR3 DNA sequence: TGCGCCAGCAGCCTGGGGGAGTACGAGCAGTACTTC.

This chain joins TRBV12-2 and TRBJ2-7; TRBD2, the D gene given by the table, was not confirmed from the DNA. TRBV12-2 represents a pseudogene. The CDR3 length is 19 residues. The DNA for the CDR3 is TGTGCAAGTCGCTTAGCGACGCGGCAATTAGCGGGGGGTCGGTACGAGCAGTACTTC. Translated, it gives CASRLATRQLAGGRYEQYF.